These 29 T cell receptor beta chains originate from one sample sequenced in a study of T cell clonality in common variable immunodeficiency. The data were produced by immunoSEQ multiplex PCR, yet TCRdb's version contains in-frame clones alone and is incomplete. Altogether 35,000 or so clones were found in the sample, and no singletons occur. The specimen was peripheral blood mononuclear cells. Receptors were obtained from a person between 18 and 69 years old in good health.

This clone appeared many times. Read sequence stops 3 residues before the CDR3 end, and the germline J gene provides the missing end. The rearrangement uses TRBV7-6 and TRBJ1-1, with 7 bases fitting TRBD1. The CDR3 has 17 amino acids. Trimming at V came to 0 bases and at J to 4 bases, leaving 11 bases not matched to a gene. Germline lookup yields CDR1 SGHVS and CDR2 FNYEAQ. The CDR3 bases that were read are TGTGCCAGCAGCTTAGCGTATCAGGGTAAGGGGGCCACTGAA. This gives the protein CASSLAYQGKGATE. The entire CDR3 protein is CASSLAYQGKGATEAFF.

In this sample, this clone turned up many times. CDR3 DNA (partial): TGCAGTGCTAGAGATTGGGCTAGGGCGGGAGTTTACGATGAG. Residues: CSARDWARAGVYDE. The entire CDR3 reads CSARDWARAGVYDEQFF. The V gene is TRBV20-1, the J gene TRBJ2-1; the match to TRBD2 covers 7 bases. From the germline J gene comes the end of the CDR3, since the read stops 3 residues before it. Losses at the gene ends were 0 bases for V and 8 bases for J; bases not matched to a gene: 16. CDR3 length equals 17 residues. In germline, CDR1 is DFQATT, CDR2 SNEGSKA (reference sequence).

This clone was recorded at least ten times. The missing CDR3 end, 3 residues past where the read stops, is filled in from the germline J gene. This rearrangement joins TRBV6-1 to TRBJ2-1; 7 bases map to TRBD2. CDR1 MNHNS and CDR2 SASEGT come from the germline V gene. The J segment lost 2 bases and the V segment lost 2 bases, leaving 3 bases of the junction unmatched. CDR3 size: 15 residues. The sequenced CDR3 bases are TGTGCCAGCAGTGAATGGCTAGCGGCCTACAATGAG. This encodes CASSEWLAAYNE. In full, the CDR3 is CASSEWLAAYNEQFF.

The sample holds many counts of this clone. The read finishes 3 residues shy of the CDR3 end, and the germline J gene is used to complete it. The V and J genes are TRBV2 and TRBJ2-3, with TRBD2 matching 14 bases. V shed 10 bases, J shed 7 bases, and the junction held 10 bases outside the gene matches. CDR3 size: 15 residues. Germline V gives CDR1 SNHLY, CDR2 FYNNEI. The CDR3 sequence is CATQQGLAGDNTQYF. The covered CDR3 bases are TGTGCCACCCAGCAGGGACTAGCGGGAGATAATACG.

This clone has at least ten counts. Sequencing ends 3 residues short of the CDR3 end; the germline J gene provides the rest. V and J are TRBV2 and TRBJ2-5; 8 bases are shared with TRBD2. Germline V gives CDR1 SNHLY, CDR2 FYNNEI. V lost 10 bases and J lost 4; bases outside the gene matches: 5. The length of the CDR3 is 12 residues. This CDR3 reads CATGLVGETQYF. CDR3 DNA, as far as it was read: TGTGCCACGGGACTAGTGGGAGAGACC.

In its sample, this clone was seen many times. This CDR3 is CASSLANNPLTDTQYF. CDR3 DNA (partial): TGCGCCAGCAGCTTGGCGAACAATCCGCTCACAGATACG. The V and J genes are TRBV5-1 and TRBJ2-3; D is uncertain. The CDR3 is cut off 3 residues early in the read; its end comes from the germline J gene. Germline CDR1 and CDR2: SGHRS and YFSETQ. V gave up 0 bases and J gave up 2 bases, with 13 bases separating them. This CDR3 contains 16 residues.

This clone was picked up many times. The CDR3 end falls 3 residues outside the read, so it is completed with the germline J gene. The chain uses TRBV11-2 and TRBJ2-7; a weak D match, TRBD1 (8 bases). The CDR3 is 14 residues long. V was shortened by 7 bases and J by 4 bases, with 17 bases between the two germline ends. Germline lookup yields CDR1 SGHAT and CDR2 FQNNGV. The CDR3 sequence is CASKTQGGPYEQYF. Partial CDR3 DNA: TGTGCCAGCAAAACACAGGGGGGGCCGTACGAG.

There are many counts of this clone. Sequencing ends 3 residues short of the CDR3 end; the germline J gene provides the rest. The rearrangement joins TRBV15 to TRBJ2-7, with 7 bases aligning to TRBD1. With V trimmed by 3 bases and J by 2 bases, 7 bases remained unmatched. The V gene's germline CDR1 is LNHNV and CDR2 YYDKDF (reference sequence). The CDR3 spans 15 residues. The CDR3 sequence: CATSSDRDSPYEQYF. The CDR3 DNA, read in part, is TGTGCCACCAGCAGTGATCGGGACAGTCCCTACGAG.

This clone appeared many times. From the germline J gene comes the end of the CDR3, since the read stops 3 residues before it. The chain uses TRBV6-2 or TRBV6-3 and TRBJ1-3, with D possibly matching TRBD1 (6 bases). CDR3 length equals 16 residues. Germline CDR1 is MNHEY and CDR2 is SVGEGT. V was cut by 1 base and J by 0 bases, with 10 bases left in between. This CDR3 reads CASSYFGTSSGNTIYF. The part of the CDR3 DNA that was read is TGTGCCAGCAGTTACTTCGGGACAAGCTCTGGAAACACC.

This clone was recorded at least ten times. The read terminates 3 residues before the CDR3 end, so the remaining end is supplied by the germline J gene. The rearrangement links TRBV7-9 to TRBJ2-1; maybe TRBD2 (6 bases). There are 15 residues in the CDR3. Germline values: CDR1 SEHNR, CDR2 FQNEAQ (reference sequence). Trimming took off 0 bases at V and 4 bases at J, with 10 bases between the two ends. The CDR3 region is CASSLAALAYNEQFF. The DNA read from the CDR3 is TGTGCCAGCAGCTTAGCGGCACTAGCTTACAATGAG.

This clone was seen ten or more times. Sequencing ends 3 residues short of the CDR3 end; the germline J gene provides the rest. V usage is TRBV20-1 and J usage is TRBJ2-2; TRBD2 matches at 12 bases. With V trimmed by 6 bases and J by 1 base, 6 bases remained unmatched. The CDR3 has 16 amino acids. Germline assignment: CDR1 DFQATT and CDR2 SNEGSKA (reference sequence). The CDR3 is CSASTSGRRNTGELFF. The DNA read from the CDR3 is TGCAGTGCCAGCACTAGCGGGAGGCGGAACACCGGGGAG.

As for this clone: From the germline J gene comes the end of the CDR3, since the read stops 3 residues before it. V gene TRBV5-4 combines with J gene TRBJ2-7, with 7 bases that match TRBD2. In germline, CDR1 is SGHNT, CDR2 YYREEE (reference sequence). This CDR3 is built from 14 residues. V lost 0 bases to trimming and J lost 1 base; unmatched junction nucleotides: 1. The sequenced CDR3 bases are TGTGCCAGCAGCTTGGCAGCGGGATCCTACGAG. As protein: CASSLAAGSYE. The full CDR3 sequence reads CASSLAAGSYEQYF. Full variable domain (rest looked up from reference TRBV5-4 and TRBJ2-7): ETGVTQSPTHLIKTRGQQVTLRCSSQSGHNTVSWYQQALGQGPQFIFQYYREEENGRGNFPPRFSGLQFPNYSSELNVNALELDDSALYLCASSLAAGSYEQYFGPGTRLTVT.

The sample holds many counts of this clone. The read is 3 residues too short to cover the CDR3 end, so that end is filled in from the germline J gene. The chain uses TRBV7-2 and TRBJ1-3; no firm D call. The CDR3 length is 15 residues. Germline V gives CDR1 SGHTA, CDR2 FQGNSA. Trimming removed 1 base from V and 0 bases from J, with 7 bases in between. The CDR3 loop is CASSLVGYSGNTIYF. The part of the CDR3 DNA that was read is TGTGCCAGCAGCTTAGTCGGGTACTCTGGAAACACC.

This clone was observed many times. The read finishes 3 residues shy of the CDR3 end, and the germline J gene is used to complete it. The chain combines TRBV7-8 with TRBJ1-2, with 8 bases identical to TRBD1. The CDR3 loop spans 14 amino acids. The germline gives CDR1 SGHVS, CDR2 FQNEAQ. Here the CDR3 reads CASSLEARGPLYTF. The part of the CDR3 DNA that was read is TGTGCCAGCAGCTTAGAGGCCAGGGGGCCGCTC.

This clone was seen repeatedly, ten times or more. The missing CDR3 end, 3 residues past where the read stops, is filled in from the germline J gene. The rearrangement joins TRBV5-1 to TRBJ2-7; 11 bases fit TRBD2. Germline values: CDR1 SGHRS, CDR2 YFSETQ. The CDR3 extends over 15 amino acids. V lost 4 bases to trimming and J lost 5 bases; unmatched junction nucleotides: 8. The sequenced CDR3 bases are TGCGCCAGCAGCCTTATAGCGGGAGGGTACGACGAG. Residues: CASSLIAGGYDE. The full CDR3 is CASSLIAGGYDEQYF. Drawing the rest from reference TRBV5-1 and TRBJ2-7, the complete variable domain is KAGVTQTPRYLIKTRGQQVTLSCSPISGHRSVSWYQQTPGQGLQFLFEYFSETQRNKGNFPGRFSGRQFSNSRSEMNVSTLELGDSALYLCASSLIAGGYDEQYFGPGTRLTVT.

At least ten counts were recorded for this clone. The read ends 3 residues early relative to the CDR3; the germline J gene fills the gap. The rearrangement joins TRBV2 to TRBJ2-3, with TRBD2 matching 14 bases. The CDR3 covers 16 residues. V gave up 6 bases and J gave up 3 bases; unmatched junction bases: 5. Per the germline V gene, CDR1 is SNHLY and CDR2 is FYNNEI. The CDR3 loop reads CASRTGTSGRTDTQYF. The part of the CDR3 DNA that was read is TGTGCCAGCAGAACCGGGACTAGCGGGAGAACAGATACG.

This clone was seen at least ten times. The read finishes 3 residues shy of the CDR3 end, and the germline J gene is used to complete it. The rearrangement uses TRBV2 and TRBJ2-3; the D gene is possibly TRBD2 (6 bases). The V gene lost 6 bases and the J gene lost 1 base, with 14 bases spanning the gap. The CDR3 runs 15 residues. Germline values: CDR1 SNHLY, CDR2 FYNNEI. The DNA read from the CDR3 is TGTGCCAGCAGGTTCCGGGACTTCGGCACAGATACG. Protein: CASRFRDFGTDT. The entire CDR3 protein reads CASRFRDFGTDTQYF.

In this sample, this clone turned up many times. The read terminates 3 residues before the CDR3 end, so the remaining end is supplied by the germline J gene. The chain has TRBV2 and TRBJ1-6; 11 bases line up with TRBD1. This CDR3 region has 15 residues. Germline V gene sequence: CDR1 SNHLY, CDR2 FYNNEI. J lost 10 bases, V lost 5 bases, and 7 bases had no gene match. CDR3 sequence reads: CASSSWTGGRSPLHF. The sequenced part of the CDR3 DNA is TGTGCCAGCAGTTCTTGGACAGGGGGCAGGTCACCC.

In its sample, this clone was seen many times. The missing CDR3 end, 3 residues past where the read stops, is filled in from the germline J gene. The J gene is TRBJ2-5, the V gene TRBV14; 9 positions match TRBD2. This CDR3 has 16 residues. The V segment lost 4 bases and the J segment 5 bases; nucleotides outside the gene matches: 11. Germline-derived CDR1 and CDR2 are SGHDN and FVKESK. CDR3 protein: CASSPGLAGTAETQYF. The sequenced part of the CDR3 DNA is TGTGCCAGCAGCCCCGGGCTAGCGGGAACGGCGGAGACC.

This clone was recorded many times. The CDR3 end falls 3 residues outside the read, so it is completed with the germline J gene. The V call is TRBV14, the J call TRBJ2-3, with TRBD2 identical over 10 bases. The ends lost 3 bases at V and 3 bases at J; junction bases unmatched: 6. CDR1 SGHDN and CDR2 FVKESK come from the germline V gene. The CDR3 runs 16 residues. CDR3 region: CASSQIAGGVTDTQYF. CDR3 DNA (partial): TGTGCCAGCAGCCAGATAGCGGGAGGTGTTACAGATACG.

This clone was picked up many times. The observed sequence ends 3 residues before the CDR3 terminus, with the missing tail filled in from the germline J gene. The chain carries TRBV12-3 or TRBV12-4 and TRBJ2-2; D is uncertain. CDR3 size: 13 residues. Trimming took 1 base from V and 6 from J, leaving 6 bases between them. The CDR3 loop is CASSLEISGELFF. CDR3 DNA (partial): TGTGCCAGCAGTTTAGAAATATCCGGGGAG.

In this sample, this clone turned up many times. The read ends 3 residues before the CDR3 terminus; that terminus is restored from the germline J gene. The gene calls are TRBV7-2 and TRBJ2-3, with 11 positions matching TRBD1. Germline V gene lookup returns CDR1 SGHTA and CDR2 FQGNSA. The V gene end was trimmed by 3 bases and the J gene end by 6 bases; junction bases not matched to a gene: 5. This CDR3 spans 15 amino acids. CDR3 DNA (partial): TGTGCCAGCAGCTTGGGACAGGGGGTGGTGGATACG. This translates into CASSLGQGVVDT. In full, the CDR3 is CASSLGQGVVDTQYF.

The CDR3 loop is CASSVVGAGHNEQFF. The sequenced part of the CDR3 DNA is TGTGCCAGCAGTGTCGTGGGAGCGGGGCACAATGAG. The V call is TRBV6-4, the J call TRBJ2-1; 7 bases agree with TRBD2. The CDR3 end falls 3 residues outside the read, so it is completed with the germline J gene. V lost 4 bases, J lost 5 bases, and 8 bases stayed unmatched. CDR1 and CDR2 from the germline V gene are MRHNA and SNTAGT. The CDR3 has 15 amino acids.

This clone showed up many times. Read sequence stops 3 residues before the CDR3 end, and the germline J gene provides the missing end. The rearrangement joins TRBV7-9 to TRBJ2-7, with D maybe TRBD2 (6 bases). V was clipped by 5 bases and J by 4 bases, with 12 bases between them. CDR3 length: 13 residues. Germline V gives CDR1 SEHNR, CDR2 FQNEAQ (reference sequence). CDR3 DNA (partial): TGTGCCAGCAGCCCTCCCGCGGGATACGAG. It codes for CASSPPAGYE. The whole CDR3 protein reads CASSPPAGYEQYF.

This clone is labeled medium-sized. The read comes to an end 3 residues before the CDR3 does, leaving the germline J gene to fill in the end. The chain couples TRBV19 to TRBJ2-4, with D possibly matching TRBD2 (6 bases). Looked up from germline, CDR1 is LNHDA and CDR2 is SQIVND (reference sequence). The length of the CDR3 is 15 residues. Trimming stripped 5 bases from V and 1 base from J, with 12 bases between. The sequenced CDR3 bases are TGTGCCAGTAGTGTAACGGGGGTCGCCAAAAACATT. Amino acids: CASSVTGVAKNI. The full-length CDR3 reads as CASSVTGVAKNIQYF.

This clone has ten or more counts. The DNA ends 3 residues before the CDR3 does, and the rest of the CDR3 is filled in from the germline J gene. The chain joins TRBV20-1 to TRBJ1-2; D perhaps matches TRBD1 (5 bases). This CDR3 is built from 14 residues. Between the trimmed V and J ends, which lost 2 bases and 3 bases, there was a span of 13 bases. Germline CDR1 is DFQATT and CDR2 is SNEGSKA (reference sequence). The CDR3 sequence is CSARRSGQDYGYTF. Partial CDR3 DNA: TGCAGTGCTAGAAGATCAGGGCAGGACTATGGC.

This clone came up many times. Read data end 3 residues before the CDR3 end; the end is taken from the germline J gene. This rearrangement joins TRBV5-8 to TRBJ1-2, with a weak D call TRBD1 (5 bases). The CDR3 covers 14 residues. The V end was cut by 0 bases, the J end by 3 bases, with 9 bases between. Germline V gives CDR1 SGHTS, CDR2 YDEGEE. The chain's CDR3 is CASSLEGLDYGYTF. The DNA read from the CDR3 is TGTGCCAGCAGCTTGGAGGGGTTGGACTATGGC.

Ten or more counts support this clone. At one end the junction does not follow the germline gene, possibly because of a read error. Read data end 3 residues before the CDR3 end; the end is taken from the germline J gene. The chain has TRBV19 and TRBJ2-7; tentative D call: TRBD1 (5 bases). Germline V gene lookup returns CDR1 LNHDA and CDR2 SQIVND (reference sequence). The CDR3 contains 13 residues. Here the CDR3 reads CASRIGADYEQYF. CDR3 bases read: TGTGCCAGTAGAATAGGGGCAGACTACGAG.

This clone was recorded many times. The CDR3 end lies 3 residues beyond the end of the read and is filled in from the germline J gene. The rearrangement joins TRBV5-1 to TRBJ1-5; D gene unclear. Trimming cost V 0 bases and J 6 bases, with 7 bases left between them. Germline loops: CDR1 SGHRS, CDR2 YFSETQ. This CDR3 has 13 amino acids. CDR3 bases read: TGCGCCAGCAGCTTGGAAGCGTCTCAGCCC. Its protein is CASSLEASQP. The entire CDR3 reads CASSLEASQPQHF.